This paragraph reports one TCR beta chain. Its antigen is as yet unknown. This entry belongs to a study of T-cell memory formation after mild COVID-19. Study findings and constraints: Day 15 to 85 contracting clones showed balanced CD4/CD8; day 15 to 37 expanders favored CD4+. Second-wave clones that peaked on day 37 lacked confirmed SARS-CoV-2 specificity. That cross-reactive memory joined was suggested by some responding clones appearing in pre-infection memory.

Trimming took 8 bases from V and 4 from J, leaving 11 bases between them. The CDR3 contains 11 residues. CDR1 is SQVTM, CDR2 ANQGSEA, per germline. TCRdb recomputed calls from the 5' RACE reads with MiXCR, one row per CDR3 protein. The sample records hundreds of thousands of distinct CDR3 sequences, roughly 8% being singletons. The sequenced sample was PBMCs or a T cell subset sorted from them (not recorded which). J is TRBJ1-2 and V is TRBV29-1; D not resolved. The origin of this receptor is a man aged 18 to 35 who had mild COVID-19 (a few samples of this study predate the infection). Cell type and time point are not known. CDR3 in amino acids: CSTRQSYGYTF. CDR3 in DNA: TGCAGCACCCGTCAGTCCTATGGCTACACCTTC.